Sequencing of this T cell receptor beta chain was carried out in a study of cytomegalovirus exposure and HLA in healthy donors. Study in general: The platform used for the 120 validation repertoires matched that of the roughly 670 first-cohort repertoires, a later analysis reported. Study-wide points: Cytomegalovirus-associated TCR beta chains were listed, numbering roughly 150. Subsequent analysis revealed that first-cohort TCR clusters tended to co-occur in the 100 to 150 validation repertoires.

The method was immunoSEQ multiplex PCR; TCRdb's version includes in-frame clones alone and lacks a portion of them. The sample yields about 65,000 clones, 85% to 95% seen once. Worth noting for this clone: What it recognizes is unknown.

The CDR3 is made up of 15 amino acids. V gave up 5 bases and J gave up 3 bases, with 16 bases separating them. Germline CDR1 and CDR2: SGHAT and FQNNGV. These donors were members of the approximately 110-subject validation cohort, a group separate from the approximately 670-subject first cohort. V and J are TRBV11-2 and TRBJ1-2, with TRBD1 as a possible D gene (6 bases). Source material: PBMCs. This clonotype was obtained from a man between 18 and 29 years old in good health and CMV-seropositive. The CDR3 is CASSQNRDSDYGYTF. The CDR3, as DNA: TGTGCCAGCAGCCAGAACAGGGATTCGGACTATGGCTACACCTTC.